Presented here are 7 T cell receptor beta chains from one specimen sequenced in a study of T-cell reconstitution after alpha-beta-depleted transplantation in children. Preparation of the TCRbeta library used unique molecular identifiers. MiXCR was run by TCRdb on the PCR reads, yielding one entry per CDR3 protein. This sample has some 500,000 distinct CDR3 sequences, with 15% to 20% found just once. This specimen was PBMCs from the stem cell graft donor, taken from the stem cell graft. The receptors here all came from a human donor who donated a stem cell graft to a child with acute lymphoblastic leukemia.

The rearrangement joins TRBV9 to TRBJ2-1; TRBD2 agrees at 10 bases. Germline CDR1 is SGDLS and CDR2 is YYNGEE. With V trimmed by 3 bases and J by 4 bases, 4 bases remained unmatched. The CDR3 has 15 residues. In nucleotides, the CDR3 is TGTGCCAGCAGCGATAGCGGGAGGAGGTACAATGAGCAGTTCTTC. It codes for CASSDSGRRYNEQFF. Full variable domain (missing parts from reference TRBV9 and TRBJ2-1): DSGVTQTPKHLITATGQRVTLRCSPRSGDLSVYWYQQSLDQGLQFLIQYYNGEERAKGNILERFSAQQFPDLHSELNLSSLELGDSALYFCASSDSGRRYNEQFFGPGTRLTVL.

The CDR3 DNA sequence: TGTGCCAGCAGTTTCCTGGGCGCGGGGGCCTCCTACGAGCAGTACTTC. Amino acids: CASSFLGAGASYEQYF. V and J are TRBV12-3 or TRBV12-4 and TRBJ2-7; maybe TRBD2 (7 bases). Between the trimmed V and J ends, which lost 3 bases and 0 bases, there was a span of 15 bases. This CDR3 region has 16 residues.

The chain is built from TRBV7-8 and TRBJ1-5; 12 bases line up with TRBD1. The length of the CDR3 is 17 residues. Trimming removed 5 bases from V and 4 bases from J; junction bases left unmatched: 9. CDR1 is SGHVS, CDR2 FQNEAQ, per germline. The CDR3 region has the DNA TGTGCCAGCAGCATCCTACCGGGACAGGGGGCGAATCAGCCCCAGCATTTT. This sequence encodes CASSILPGQGANQPQHF.

This clonotype has just a few counts. The rearrangement joins TRBV20-1 to TRBJ2-2; 11 nucleotides line up with TRBD2. The CDR3 sequence is 16 residues long. Trimming took 1 base from V and 4 from J; bases not matched to a gene: 5. Germline values: CDR1 DFQATT, CDR2 SNEGSKA (reference sequence). The CDR3 nucleotides read TGCAGTGCTAGAGCCCCCGGGACTAGCGGCACCGGGGAGCTGTTTTTT. Its translation is CSARAPGTSGTGELFF.

J is TRBJ2-1 and V is TRBV24-1; the match to TRBD2 covers 12 bases. The CDR3 is made up of 18 amino acids. The J segment lost 4 bases and the V segment lost 2 bases, leaving 8 bases of the junction unmatched. The germline CDR1 and CDR2 sequences are KGHDR and SFDVKD. The CDR3 sequence: CATSDSTSGRLGYNEQFF. The CDR3 coding sequence is TGTGCCACCAGTGATTCGACTAGCGGGAGACTCGGGTACAATGAGCAGTTCTTC.

The chain carries TRBV5-1 and TRBJ2-3; D uncertain. V was trimmed by 0 bases and J by 0 bases, leaving 11 bases between them. The CDR3 has 16 amino acids. Germline CDR1 is SGHRS and CDR2 is YFSETQ. The CDR3 DNA follows: TGCGCCAGCAGCTTGGGCTCTCCTGCTAGCACAGATACGCAGTATTTT. It yields the protein CASSLGSPASTDTQYF.

The V call is TRBV5-6, the J call TRBJ1-1; no clear D gene. Germline CDR1 reads SGHDT; CDR2 reads YYEEEE. Trimming removed 4 bases at V and 6 bases at J, with 19 bases between. The CDR3 is 15 amino acids. Written as DNA, the CDR3 is TGTGCCAGCAGCCTCTTGTTAGAGGGAGGAGCTGAAGCTTTCTTT. Its protein product is CASSLLLEGGAEAFF.